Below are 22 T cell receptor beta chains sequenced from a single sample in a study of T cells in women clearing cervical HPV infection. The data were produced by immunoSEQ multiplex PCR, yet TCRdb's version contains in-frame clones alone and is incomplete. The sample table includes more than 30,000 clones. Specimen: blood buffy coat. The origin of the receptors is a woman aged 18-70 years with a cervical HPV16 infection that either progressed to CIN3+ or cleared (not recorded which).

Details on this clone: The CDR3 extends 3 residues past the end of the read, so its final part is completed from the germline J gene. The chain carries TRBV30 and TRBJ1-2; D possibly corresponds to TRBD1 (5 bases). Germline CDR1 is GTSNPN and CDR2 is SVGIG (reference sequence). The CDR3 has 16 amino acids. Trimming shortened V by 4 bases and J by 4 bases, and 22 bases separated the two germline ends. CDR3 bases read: TGTGCCTGGACGAACCCTGTGGGGGGTCGGAGCTATGGC. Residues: CAWTNPVGGRSYG. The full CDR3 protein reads CAWTNPVGGRSYGYTF. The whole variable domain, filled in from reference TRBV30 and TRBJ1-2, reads SQTIHQWPATLVQPVGSPLSLECTVEGTSNPNLYWYRQAAGRGLQLLFYSVGIGQISSEVPQNLSASRPQDRQFILSSKKLLLSDSGFYLCAWTNPVGGRSYGYTFGSGTRLTVV.

Incomplete CDR3 DNA: TGTGCCAGCAGCCCCCTACGGAAAAACATT. This codes for CASSPLRKNI. The entire CDR3 protein is CASSPLRKNIQYF. This rearrangement joins TRBV7-9 to TRBJ2-4; D unclear. The sequenced fragment ends 3 residues before the CDR3 boundary, so the rest is inferred from the germline J gene. The CDR3 consists of 13 residues. Germline CDR1 SEHNR, CDR2 FQNEAQ (reference sequence). Trimming removed 5 bases from V and 4 bases from J, with 9 bases in between.

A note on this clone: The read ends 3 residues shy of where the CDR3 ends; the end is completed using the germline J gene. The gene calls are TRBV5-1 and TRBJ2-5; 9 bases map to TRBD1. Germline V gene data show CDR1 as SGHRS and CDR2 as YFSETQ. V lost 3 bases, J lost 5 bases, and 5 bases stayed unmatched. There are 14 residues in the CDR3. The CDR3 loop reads CASSSTGGWETQYF. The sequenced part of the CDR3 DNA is TGCGCCAGCAGCTCGACAGGGGGTTGGGAGACC. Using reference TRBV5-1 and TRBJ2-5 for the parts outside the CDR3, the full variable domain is KAGVTQTPRYLIKTRGQQVTLSCSPISGHRSVSWYQQTPGQGLQFLFEYFSETQRNKGNFPGRFSGRQFSNSRSEMNVSTLELGDSALYLCASSSTGGWETQYFGPGTRLLVL.

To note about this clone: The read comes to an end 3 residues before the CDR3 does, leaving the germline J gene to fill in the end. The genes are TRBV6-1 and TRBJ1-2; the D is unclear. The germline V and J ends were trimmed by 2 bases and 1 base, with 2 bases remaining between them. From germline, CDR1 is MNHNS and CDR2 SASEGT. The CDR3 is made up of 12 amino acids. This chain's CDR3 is CASSERNYGYTF. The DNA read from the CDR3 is TGTGCCAGCAGTGAACGTAACTATGGC.

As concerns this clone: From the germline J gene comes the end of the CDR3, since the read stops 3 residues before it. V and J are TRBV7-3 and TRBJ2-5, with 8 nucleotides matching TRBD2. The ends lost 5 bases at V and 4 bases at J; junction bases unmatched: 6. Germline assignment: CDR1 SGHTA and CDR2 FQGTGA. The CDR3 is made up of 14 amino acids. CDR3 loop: CASSPGLDGETQYF. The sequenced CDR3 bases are TGTGCCAGCAGCCCGGGACTAGACGGAGAGACC.

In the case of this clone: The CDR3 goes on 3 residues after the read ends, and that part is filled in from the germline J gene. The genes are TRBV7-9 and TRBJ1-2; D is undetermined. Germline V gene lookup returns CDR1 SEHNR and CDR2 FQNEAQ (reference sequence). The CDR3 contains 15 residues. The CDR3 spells CASSPPGSYSYDYTF. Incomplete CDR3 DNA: TGTGCCAGCAGCCCCCCCGGTAGTTACTCCTACGAC.

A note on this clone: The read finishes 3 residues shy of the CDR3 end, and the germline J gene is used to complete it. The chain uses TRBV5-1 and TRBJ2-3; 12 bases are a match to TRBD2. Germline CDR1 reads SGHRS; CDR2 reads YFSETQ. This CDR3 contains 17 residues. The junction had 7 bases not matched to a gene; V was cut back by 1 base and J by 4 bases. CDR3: CASSLTRTSGIPDTQYF. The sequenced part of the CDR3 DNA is TGCGCCAGCAGCTTGACCAGGACTAGCGGGATTCCAGATACG. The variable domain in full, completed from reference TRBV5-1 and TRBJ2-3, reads KAGVTQTPRYLIKTRGQQVTLSCSPISGHRSVSWYQQTPGQGLQFLFEYFSETQRNKGNFPGRFSGRQFSNSRSEMNVSTLELGDSALYLCASSLTRTSGIPDTQYFGPGTRLTVL.

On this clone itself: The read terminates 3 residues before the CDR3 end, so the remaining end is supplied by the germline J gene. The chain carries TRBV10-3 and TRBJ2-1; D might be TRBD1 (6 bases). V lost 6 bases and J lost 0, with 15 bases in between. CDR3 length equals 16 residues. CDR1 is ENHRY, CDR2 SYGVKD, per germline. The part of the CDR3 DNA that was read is TGTGCCATCAGCCTTGCAGGGGATCGCTCCTACAATGAG. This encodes CAISLAGDRSYNE. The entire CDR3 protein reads CAISLAGDRSYNEQFF.

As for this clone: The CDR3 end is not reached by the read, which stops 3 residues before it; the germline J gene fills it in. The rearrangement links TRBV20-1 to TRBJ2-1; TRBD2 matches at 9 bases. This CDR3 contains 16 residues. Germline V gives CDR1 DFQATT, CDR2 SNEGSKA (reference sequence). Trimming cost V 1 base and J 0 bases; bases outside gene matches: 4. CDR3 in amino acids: CSARGMTSGSYNEQFF. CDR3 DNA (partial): TGCAGTGCTAGAGGTATGACTAGCGGCTCCTACAATGAG.

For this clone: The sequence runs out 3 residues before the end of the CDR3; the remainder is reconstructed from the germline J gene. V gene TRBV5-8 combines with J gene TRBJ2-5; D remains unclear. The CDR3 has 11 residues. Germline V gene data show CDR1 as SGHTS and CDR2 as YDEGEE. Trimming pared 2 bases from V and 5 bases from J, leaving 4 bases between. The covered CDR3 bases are TGTGCCAGCAGCTTCCGGGAGACC. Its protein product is CASSFRET. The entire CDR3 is CASSFRETQYF.

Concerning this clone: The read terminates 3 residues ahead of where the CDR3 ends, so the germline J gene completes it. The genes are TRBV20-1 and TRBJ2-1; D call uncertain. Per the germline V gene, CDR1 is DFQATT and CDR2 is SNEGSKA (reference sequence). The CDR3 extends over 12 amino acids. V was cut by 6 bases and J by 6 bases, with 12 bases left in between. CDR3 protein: CSATAASNEQFF. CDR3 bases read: TGCAGTGCAACAGCCGCGAGCAATGAG.

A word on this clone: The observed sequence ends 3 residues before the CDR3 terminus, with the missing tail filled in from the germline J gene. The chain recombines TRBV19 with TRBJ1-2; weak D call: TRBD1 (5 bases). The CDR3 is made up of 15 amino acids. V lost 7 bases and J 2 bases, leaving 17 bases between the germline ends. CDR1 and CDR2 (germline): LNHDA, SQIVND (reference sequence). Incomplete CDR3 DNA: TGTGCCAGTACATACCGGGACTGGGTGAACTATGGC. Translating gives CASTYRDWVNYG. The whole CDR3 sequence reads CASTYRDWVNYGYTF.

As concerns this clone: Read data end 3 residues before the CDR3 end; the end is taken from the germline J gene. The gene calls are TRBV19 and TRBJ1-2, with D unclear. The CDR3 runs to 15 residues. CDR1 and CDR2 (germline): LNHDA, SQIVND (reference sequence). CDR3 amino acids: CASSPTSGNSYDYTF. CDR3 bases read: TGTGCCAGTAGCCCTACTAGCGGTAATTCCTACGAC.

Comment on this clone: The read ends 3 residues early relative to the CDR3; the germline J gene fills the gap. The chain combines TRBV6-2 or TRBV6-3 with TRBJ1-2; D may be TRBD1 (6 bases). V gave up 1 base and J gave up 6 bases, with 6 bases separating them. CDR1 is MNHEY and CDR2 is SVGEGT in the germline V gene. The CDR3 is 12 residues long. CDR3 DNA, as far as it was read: TGTGCCAGCAGTTACTACAGGGATGGC. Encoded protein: CASSYYRDG. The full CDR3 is CASSYYRDGYTF.

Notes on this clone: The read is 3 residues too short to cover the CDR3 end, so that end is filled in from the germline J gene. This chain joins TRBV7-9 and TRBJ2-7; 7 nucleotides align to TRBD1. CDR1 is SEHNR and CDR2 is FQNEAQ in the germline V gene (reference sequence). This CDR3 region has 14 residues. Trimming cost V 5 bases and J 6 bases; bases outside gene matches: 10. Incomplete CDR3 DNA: TGTGCCAGCAGCCAGTCGGGACAGCGCTTCGAG. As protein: CASSQSGQRFE. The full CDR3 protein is CASSQSGQRFEQYF.

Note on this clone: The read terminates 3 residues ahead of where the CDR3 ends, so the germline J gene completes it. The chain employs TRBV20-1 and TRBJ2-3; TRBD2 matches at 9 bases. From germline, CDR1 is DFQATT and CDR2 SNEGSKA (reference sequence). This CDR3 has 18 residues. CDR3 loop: CSALISGPSGAGGETQYF. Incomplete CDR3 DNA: TGCAGTGCCTTGATTTCGGGGCCTAGCGGGGCTGGGGGGGAGACG.

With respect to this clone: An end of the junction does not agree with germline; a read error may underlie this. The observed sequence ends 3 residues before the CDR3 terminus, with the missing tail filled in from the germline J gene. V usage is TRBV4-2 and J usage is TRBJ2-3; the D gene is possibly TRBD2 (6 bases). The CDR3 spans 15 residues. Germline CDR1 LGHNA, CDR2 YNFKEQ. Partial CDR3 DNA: TGCGCCAGCAGCCAAGATCTTTCCTCTGGAGGGACG. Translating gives CASSQDLSSGGT. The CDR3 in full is CASSQDLSSGGTQYF.

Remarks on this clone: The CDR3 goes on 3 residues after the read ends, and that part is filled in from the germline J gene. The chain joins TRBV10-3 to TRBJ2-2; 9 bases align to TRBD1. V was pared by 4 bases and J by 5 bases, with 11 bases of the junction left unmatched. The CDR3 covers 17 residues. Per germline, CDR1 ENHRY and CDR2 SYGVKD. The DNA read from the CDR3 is TGTGCCATCAGTGCTCTGTGGGACAGGGTCGGTACCGGGGAG. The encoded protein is CAISALWDRVGTGE. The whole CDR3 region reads CAISALWDRVGTGELFF.

CDR3 DNA (partial): TGTGCCTGGGCCCCGGCGGGGGGGAATAGCAATCAGCCG. Translating it yields CAWAPAGGNSNQP. The CDR3 reads in full as CAWAPAGGNSNQPQYF. This sequence joins TRBV30 and TRBJ2-3; 9 bases line up with TRBD2. The observed sequence ends 3 residues before the CDR3 terminus, with the missing tail filled in from the germline J gene. From germline, CDR1 is GTSNPN and CDR2 SVGIG (reference sequence). CDR3 length: 16 residues.

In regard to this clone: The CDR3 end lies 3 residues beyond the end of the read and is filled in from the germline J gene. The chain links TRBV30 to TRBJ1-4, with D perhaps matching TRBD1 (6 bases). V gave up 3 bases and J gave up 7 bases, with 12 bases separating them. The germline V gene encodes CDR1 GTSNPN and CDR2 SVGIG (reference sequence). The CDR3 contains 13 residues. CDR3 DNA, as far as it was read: TGTGCCTGGAGGGACAGTATGGTTGAAAAA. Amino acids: CAWRDSMVEK. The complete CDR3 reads CAWRDSMVEKLFF.

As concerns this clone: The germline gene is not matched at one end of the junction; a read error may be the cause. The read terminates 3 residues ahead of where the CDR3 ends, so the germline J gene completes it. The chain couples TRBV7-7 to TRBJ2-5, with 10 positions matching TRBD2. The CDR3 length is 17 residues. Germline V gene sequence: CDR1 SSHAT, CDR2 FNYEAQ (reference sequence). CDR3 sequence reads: CASSSGGLAGEGETQYF. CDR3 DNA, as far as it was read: TGTGCTAGCAGTTCGGGGGGGCTAGCGGGGGAAGGAGAGACC.

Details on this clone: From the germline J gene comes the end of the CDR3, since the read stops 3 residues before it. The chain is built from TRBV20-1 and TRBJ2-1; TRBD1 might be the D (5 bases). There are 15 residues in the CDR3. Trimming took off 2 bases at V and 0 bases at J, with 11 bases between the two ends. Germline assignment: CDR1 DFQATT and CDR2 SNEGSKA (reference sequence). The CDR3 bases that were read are TGCAGTGCTAGACTGGACACAAGCTCCTACAATGAG. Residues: CSARLDTSSYNE. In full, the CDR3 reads CSARLDTSSYNEQFF.